These 7 T cell receptor beta chains were all obtained from the same sample, sequenced in a study of T cell repertoires in cytomegalovirus infection. TCRdb ran MiXCR on the reads and lists one entry per CDR3 protein. This repertoire shows around 280,000 distinct CDR3 sequences, 12% to 15% found once; its top ten account for 7% to 9.5%. Material for sequencing was PBMCs. Receptors were obtained from a human donor in good health (CMV status not recorded). Some clones in this sample may be carry-over from other donors' samples.

This clonotype was counted at least ten times. The chain uses TRBV2 and TRBJ2-3; the D is unclear. The CDR3 loop spans 12 amino acids. With 3 bases removed from V and 2 bases from J, the gap between germline ends came to 3 bases. The germline CDR1 and CDR2 sequences are SNHLY and FYNNEI. CDR3 sequence: CASSDPTDTQYF. The CDR3 DNA sequence: TGTGCCAGCAGTGATCCCACAGATACGCAGTATTTT.

This clonotype has just one count. The gene calls are TRBV7-9 and TRBJ2-3; D uncertain. The CDR3 runs to 14 residues. The germline V and J ends were trimmed by 1 base and 3 bases, with 8 bases remaining between them. Germline CDR1 is SEHNR and CDR2 is FQNEAQ (reference sequence). The CDR3 sequence is CASSLERETDTQYF. The CDR3 bases are TGTGCCAGCAGCTTAGAACGAGAGACAGATACGCAGTATTTT. The full variable domain, rest sourced from reference TRBV7-9 and TRBJ2-3, is DTGVSQNPRHKITKRGQNVTFRCDPISEHNRLYWYRQTLGQGPEFLTYFQNEAQLEKSRLLSDRFSAERPKGSFSTLEIQRTEQGDSAMYLCASSLERETDTQYFGPGTRLTVL.

V is TRBV20-1 and J is TRBJ1-1; the match to TRBD1 covers 7 bases. CDR3 size: 16 residues. CDR1 DFQATT and CDR2 SNEGSKA come from the germline V gene (reference sequence). With 0 bases clipped from V and 2 bases from J, the junction kept 9 bases outside the gene matches. CDR3 DNA sequence: TGCAGTGCTAGAGATTTTGCAGGGACAGCCAACACTGAAGCTTTCTTT. Translating it yields CSARDFAGTANTEAFF.

This clonotype appeared a few times. The rearrangement uses TRBV6-2 or TRBV6-3 and TRBJ2-7; the D gene could be TRBD1 or TRBD2 (5 bases each). The V end lost 2 bases, the J end lost 9 bases, and 14 bases lay between the germline ends. CDR1 is MNHEY, CDR2 SVGEGT, per germline. The CDR3 extends over 13 amino acids. DNA of the CDR3: TGTGCCAGCAGTTACGGGACCTTCCTTGGGCAGTACTTC. Translated, it gives CASSYGTFLGQYF.

This clonotype was counted only a few times. J is TRBJ1-5 and V is TRBV28, with 10 bases that match TRBD1. The CDR3 is 14 residues long. V was pared by 2 bases and J by 6 bases, with 1 base of the junction left unmatched. CDR1 is MDHEN, CDR2 SYDVKM, per germline. CDR3 residues: CASSLDRGLQPQHF. In nucleotides, the CDR3 is TGTGCCAGCAGTTTAGACAGGGGGCTTCAGCCCCAGCATTTT.

This clonotype was picked up many times. CDR3 amino acids: CASSLASNYGYTF. CDR3 DNA: TGTGCCAGCAGCTTAGCGTCTAACTATGGCTACACCTTC. V usage is TRBV7-2 and J usage is TRBJ1-2; unclear D gene. CDR3 size: 13 residues. Trimming left V 0 bases short and J 0 bases short, with 2 bases between. From germline, CDR1 is SGHTA and CDR2 FQGNSA.

This clonotype occurred many times. CDR3 coding DNA: TGTGCCAGCAGCTTGGGACAGACAAACGAGCAGTACTTC. This sequence encodes CASSLGQTNEQYF. The chain uses TRBV7-7 and TRBJ2-7, with TRBD1 matching 7 bases. The CDR3 covers 13 residues. V dropped 3 bases and J dropped 5; count of bases not matched to a gene: 4. Germline V lookup: CDR1 SSHAT, CDR2 FNYEAQ (reference sequence). The entire variable domain, with the rest obtained from reference TRBV7-7 and TRBJ2-7, is as follows: GAGVSQSPRYKVTKRGQDVTLRCDPISSHATLYWYQQALGQGPEFLTYFNYEAQPDKSGLPSDRFSAERPEGSISTLTIQRTEQRDSAMYRCASSLGQTNEQYFGPGTRLTVT.